The following is a T cell receptor (beta chain) sequence with its context. Its cognate antigen is unknown. This sample was taken from a study of blood T cells in healthy people across ages. Overall study findings and caveats: Getting older went along with TCR beta diversity per million T cells dropping roughly linearly.

Then a second PCR, running roughly 7 to 11 cycles, was carried out with a sample-barcoded 5' primer and a J-beta primer mix. The authors tagged each cDNA molecule using a template-switch adaptor with 12 random nucleotides. Sequencing yielded, for each sample, at least 3 million paired-end reads carrying CDR3. TCRdb redid the calling of the 5' RACE reads with MiXCR, one entry per CDR3 protein. The sample records roughly 2 million distinct CDR3 sequences, roughly 52% being singletons. What was sequenced was blood. This TCR was recovered from a woman between 40 and 55 years old in good health.

The CDR3 spells CASSQDGTGGWDEQFF. CDR3 sequence (DNA): TGTGCCAGCAGCCAAGACGGGACAGGAGGGTGGGATGAGCAGTTCTTC. The chain has TRBV4-2 and TRBJ2-1; TRBD1 agrees at 8 bases. CDR3 size: 16 residues. CDR1 is LGHNA, CDR2 YNFKEQ, per germline. The V and J ends lost 0 bases and 8 bases, in that order; junction bases with no gene match: 9.